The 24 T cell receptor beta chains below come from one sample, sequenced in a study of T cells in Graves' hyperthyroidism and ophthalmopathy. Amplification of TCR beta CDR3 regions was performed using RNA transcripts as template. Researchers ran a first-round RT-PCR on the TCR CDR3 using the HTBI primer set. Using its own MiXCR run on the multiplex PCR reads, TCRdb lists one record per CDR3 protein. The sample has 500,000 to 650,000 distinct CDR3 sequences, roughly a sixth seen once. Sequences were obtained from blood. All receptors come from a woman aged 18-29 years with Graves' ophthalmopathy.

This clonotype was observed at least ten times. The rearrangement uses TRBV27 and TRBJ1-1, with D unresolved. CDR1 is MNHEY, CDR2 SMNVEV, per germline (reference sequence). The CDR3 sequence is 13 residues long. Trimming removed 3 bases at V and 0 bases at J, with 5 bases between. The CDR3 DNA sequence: TGTGCCAGCAGTTTCGGAATGAACACTGAAGCTTTCTTT. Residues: CASSFGMNTEAFF.

The CDR3 protein is CASSQDSAGHNEQFF. For the CDR3, the DNA is TGTGCCAGCAGCCAAGACTCGGCGGGCCACAATGAGCAGTTCTTC. The chain carries TRBV3-1 and TRBJ2-1; possible D gene TRBD2, 5 bases. Looked up from germline, CDR1 is LGHDT and CDR2 is YNNKEL (reference sequence). CDR3 size: 15 residues. The V and J ends lost 0 bases and 5 bases respectively, with 11 bases between them.

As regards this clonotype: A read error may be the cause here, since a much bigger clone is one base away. As DNA, the CDR3 is TGCGCCAGCAGCTCAAGCTCACGTGGGACGGGAAACTATGTCTACACCTTC. Encoded protein: CASSSSSRGTGNYVYTF. This chain joins TRBV5-1 and TRBJ1-2; a weak D match, TRBD1 (5 bases). Germline CDR1 reads SGHRS; CDR2 reads YFSETQ. The CDR3 sequence is 17 residues long.

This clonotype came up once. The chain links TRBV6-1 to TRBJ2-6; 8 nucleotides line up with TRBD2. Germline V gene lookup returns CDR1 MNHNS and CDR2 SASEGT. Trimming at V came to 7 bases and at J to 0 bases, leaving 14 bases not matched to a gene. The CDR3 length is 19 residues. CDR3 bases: TGTGCCAGCACAATAGCGGGATCGGGATTGGCCTCTGGGGCCAACGTCCTGACTTTC. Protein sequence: CASTIAGSGLASGANVLTF.

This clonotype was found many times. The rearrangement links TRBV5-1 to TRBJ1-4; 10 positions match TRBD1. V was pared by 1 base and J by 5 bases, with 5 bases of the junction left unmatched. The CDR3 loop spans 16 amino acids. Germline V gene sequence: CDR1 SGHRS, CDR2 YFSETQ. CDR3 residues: CASSLNGGQGNEKLFF. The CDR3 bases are TGCGCCAGCAGCTTGAACGGGGGACAGGGGAATGAAAAACTGTTTTTT.

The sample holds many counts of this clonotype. CDR3 coding DNA: TGTGCCATCAGTGAGTATCCTTCAAGACAGCCCCAGCATTTT. Its translation is CAISEYPSRQPQHF. V gene TRBV10-3 combines with J gene TRBJ1-5; unclear D gene. This CDR3 is built from 14 residues. Trimming removed 1 base from V and 7 bases from J, with 11 bases in between. Germline V gene sequence: CDR1 ENHRY, CDR2 SYGVKD.

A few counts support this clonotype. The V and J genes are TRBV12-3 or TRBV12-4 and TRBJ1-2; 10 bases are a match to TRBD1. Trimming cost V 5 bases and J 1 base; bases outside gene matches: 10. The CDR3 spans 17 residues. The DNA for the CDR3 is TGTGCCAGCAGTAAGGACAGGGGGTTAGTTGTTAACTATGGCTACACCTTC. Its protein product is CASSKDRGLVVNYGYTF.

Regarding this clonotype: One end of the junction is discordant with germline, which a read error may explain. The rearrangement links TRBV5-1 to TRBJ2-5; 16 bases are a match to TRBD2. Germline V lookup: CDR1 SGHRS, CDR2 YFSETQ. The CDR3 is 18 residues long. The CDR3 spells CASSSGTSGGGTQETQYF. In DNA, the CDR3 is TGTGCCAGCAGCAGTGGGACTAGCGGGGGGGGAACCCAAGAGACCCAGTACTTC.

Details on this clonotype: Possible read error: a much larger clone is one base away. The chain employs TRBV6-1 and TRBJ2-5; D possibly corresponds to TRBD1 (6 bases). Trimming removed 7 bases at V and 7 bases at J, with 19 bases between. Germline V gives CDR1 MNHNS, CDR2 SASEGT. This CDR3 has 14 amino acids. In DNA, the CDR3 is TGTGCCAGCACCGTCACCAGGGGTAGAGGGACCCAGTACTTC. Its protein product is CASTVTRGRGTQYF.

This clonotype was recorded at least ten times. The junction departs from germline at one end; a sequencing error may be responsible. CDR3 loop: CASSGQGNTEAFF. The DNA for the CDR3 is TGTGCCAGCAGTGGACAGGGGAACACTGAAGCTTTCTTT. The V and J genes are TRBV5-1 and TRBJ1-1, with TRBD1 matching 8 bases. The CDR3 consists of 13 residues. Germline V CDR1 and CDR2: SGHRS, YFSETQ.

The DNA of the CDR3 is TGCAGCGTTGAGGGATTATACAAGAGGCTTTACAATGAGCAGTTCTTC. Amino acid sequence: CSVEGLYKRLYNEQFF. The chain joins TRBV29-1 to TRBJ2-1, with D unresolved. Germline V CDR1 and CDR2: SQVTM, ANQGSEA. The CDR3 totals 16 residues. V was cut by 3 bases and J by 4 bases, with 19 bases left in between.

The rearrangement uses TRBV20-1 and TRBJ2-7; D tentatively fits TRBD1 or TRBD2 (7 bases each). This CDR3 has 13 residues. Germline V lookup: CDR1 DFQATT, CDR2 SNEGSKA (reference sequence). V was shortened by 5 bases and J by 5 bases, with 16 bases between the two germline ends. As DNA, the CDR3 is TGCAGTGCTTCGACAGGGAGGGGGAACGAGCAGTACTTC. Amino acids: CSASTGRGNEQYF.

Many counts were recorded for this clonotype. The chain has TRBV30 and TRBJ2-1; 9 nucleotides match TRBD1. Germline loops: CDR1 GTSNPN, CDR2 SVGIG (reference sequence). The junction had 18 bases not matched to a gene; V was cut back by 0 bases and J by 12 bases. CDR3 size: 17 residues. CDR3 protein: CAWSVLGTGLFNVAQFF. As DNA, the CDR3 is TGTGCCTGGAGTGTACTGGGGACAGGGCTTTTCAACGTTGCGCAGTTCTTC.

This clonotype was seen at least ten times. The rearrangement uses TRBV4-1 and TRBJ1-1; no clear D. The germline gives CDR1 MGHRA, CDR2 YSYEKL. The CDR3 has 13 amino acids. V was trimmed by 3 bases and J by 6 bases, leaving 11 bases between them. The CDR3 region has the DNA TGCGCCAGCAGCCAGGCTAGAGACGCTGAAGCTTTCTTT. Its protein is CASSQARDAEAFF.

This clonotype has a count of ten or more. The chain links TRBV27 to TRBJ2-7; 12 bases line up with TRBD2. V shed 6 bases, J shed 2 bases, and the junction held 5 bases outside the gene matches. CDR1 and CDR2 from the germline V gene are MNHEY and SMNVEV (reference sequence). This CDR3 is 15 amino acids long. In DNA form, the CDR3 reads TGTGCCAGCAGCGGGACTAGCGGGCCTACCTACGAGCAGTACTTC. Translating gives CASSGTSGPTYEQYF.

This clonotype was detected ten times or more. The CDR3 sequence is CASSLLEGTDTQYF. The CDR3 DNA sequence: TGTGCCAGCAGCCTCTTGGAGGGCACAGATACGCAGTATTTT. The gene calls are TRBV3-1 and TRBJ2-3, with D perhaps matching TRBD2 (5 bases). This CDR3 has 14 amino acids. V was pared by 4 bases and J by 1 base, with 9 bases between. Germline V gene lookup returns CDR1 LGHDT and CDR2 YNNKEL (reference sequence).

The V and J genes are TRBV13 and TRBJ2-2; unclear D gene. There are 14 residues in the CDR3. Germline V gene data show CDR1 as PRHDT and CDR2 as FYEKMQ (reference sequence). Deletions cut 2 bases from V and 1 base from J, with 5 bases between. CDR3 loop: CASSLQLNTGELFF. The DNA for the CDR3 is TGTGCCAGCAGCTTACAGCTGAACACCGGGGAGCTGTTTTTT.

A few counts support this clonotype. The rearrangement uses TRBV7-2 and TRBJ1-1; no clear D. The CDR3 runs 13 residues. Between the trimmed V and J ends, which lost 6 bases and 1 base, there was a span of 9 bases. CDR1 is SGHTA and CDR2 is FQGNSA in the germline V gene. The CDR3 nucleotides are TGTGCCAGCAGTGAGATATCGAACACTGAAGCTTTCTTT. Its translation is CASSEISNTEAFF.

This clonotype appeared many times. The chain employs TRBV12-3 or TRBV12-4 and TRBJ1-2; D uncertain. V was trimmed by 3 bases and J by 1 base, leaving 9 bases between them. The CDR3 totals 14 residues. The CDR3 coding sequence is TGTGCCAGCAGTTTGTCTTCCATTAACTATGGCTACACCTTC. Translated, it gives CASSLSSINYGYTF.

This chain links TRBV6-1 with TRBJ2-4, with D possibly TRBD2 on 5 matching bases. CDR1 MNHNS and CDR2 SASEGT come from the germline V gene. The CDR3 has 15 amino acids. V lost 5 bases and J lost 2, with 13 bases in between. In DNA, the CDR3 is TGTGCCAGCAGTCCCCTGCGGGTAACCAAAAACATTCAGTACTTC. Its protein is CASSPLRVTKNIQYF.

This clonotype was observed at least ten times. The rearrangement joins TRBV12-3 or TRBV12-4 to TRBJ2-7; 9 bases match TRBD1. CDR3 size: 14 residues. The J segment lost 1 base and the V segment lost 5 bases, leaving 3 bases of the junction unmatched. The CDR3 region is CASSGTGPSYEQYF. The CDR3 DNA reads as TGTGCCAGCAGTGGGACAGGGCCGTCCTACGAGCAGTACTTC.

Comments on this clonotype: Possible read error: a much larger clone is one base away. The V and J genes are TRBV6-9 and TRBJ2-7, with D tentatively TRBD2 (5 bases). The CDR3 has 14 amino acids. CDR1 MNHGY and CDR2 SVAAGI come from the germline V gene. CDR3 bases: TGTGCCAACAGTTACTTTGGGGAGAGCTACGAGCAGTACTTC. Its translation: CANSYFGESYEQYF.

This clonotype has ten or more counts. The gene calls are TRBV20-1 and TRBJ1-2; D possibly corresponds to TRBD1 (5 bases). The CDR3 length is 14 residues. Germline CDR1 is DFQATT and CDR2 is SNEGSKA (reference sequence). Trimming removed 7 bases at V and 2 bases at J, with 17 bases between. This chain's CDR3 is CSVPLYGQNYGYTF. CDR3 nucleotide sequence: TGCAGTGTCCCCCTCTATGGACAAAACTATGGCTACACCTTC.

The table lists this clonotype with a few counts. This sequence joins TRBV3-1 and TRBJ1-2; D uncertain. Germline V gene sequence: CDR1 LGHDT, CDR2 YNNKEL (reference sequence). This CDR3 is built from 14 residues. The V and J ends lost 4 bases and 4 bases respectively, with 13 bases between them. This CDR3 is CASSLQQSVYGYTF. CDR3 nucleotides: TGTGCCAGCAGCCTACAGCAATCGGTCTATGGCTACACCTTC.